The next 3 T cell receptor beta chains were all read from a single sample in a study of blood T cell repertoires in COVID-19. Produced via immunoSEQ multiplex PCR; TCRdb's table is partial and in-frame only. The data show about 41,000 clones, with around 83% seen just once and about 44% held by the top ten. Sequenced material: peripheral blood. These TCRs come from a woman older than 75 with active or convalescent COVID-19.

This clone was counted once. The rearrangement uses TRBV12-3 or TRBV12-4 and TRBJ1-2; D gene uncertain. With 1 base removed from V and 7 bases from J, the gap between germline ends came to 10 bases. This CDR3 region has 13 residues. The CDR3 coding sequence is TGTGCCAGCAGTTTAGGGTGGAGCGGTGGCTACACCTTC. Its translation: CASSLGWSGGYTF.

This chain joins TRBV19 and TRBJ1-5, with 8 bases identical to TRBD1. Germline V gene sequence: CDR1 LNHDA, CDR2 SQIVND (reference sequence). This CDR3 is built from 15 residues. With 2 bases clipped from V and 3 bases from J, the junction kept 3 bases outside the gene matches. As DNA, the CDR3 is TGTGCCAGTAGTATACCGGGACAGGACAATCAGCCCCAGCATTTT. Its protein is CASSIPGQDNQPQHF.

This rearrangement joins TRBV28 to TRBJ2-1, with 12 bases that match TRBD1. Germline CDR1 and CDR2: MDHEN and SYDVKM. The CDR3 covers 14 residues. V shed 7 bases, J shed 6 bases, and the junction held 4 bases outside the gene matches. The CDR3 reads CASTGQGASNEQFF. The CDR3 nucleotides are TGTGCCAGCACGGGACAGGGGGCTTCCAATGAGCAGTTCTTC. The entire variable domain, with the rest obtained from reference TRBV28 and TRBJ2-1, is as follows: DVKVTQSSRYLVKRTGEKVFLECVQDMDHENMFWYRQDPGLGLRLIYFSYDVKMKEKGDIPEGYSVSREKKERFSLILESASTNQTSMYLCASTGQGASNEQFFGPGTRLTVL.